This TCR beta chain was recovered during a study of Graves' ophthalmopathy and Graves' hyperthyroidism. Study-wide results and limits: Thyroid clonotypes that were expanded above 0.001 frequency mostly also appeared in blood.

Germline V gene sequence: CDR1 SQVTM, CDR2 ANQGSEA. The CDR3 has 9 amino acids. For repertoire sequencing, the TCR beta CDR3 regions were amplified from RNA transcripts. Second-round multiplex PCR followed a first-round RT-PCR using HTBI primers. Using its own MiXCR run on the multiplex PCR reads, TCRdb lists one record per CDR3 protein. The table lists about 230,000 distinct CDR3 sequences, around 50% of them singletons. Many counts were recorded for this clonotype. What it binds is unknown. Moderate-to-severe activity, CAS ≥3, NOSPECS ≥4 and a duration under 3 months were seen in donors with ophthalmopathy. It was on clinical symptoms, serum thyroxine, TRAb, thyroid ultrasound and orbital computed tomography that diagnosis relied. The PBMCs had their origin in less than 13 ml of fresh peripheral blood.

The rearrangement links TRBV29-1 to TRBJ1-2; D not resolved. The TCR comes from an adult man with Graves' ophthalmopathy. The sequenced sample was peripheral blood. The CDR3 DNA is TGCAGTCTGGGAGATGGCTACACCTTC. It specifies CSLGDGYTF.